The sequence of this TCR beta chain was determined in a study of blood T cells in healthy people across ages. Germline loops: CDR1 MDHEN, CDR2 SYDVKM. Between the trimmed V and J ends, which lost 9 bases and 3 bases, there was a span of 15 bases. CDR3 length: 14 amino acids. The second PCR ran about 6 to 11 cycles with a sample-barcoded 5' primer and J-beta primers. In TCRdb, the 5' RACE reads were re-called with MiXCR into one record per CDR3 protein. The sample records roughly 800,000 distinct CDR3 sequences, approximately 25% being singletons. The sample was also reused in another study, on T cells of mothers and their children. In that study: Using 1.5 ug per 15 ul, all extracted RNA underwent cDNA synthesis.

The chain links TRBV28 to TRBJ2-1, with a weak D call TRBD1 (6 bases). The sequencing input was blood. The origin of this receptor is a boy aged 10-17 years in good health. For the CDR3, the DNA is TGTGCCAGTCTCCGGGACACCCTCTACAATGAGCAGTTCTTC. It is translated as CASLRDTLYNEQFF. The variable domain in full, completed from reference TRBV28 and TRBJ2-1, reads DVKVTQSSRYLVKRTGEKVFLECVQDMDHENMFWYRQDPGLGLRLIYFSYDVKMKEKGDIPEGYSVSREKKERFSLILESASTNQTSMYLCASLRDTLYNEQFFGPGTRLTVL.